This T cell receptor beta chain was observed in a study of a mutant IDH1 vaccine in newly diagnosed glioma. Only in-frame clones appear in the TCRdb table, and some are missing; sequencing was by immunoSEQ multiplex PCR. The data show about 40,000 clones, 84% seen once. Trimming removed 3 bases from V and 4 bases from J, with 9 bases in between. The CDR3 covers 13 residues. Germline V gene data show CDR1 as SNHLY and CDR2 as FYNNEI. Turning to this clone: Its target is not known.

Stated time point: week 11, during vaccination. The content of each vaccine dose was 300 ug of mutant IDH1 20-mer peptide, and topical imiquimod accompanied it. The sample consisted of PBMCs, taken from a glioma patient whose treatment included an IDH1 peptide vaccine. This sequence joins TRBV2 and TRBJ1-1; no clear D gene. The clonotype comes from a man aged 35 to 55 with glioma. The CDR3 here is CASSEGIRTEAFF. The CDR3 DNA follows: TGTGCCAGCAGTGAGGGGATCCGCACTGAAGCTTTCTTT.